Listed here are 21 T cell receptor beta chains from one sample, sequenced in a study of cytomegalovirus exposure and HLA in healthy donors. Profiling relied on immunoSEQ multiplex PCR, and the TCRdb table lists in-frame clones only, not all of them. The sample records roughly 120,000 clones, 70% to 90% being singletons. Sequencing was performed on PBMCs. Receptors originate from a woman younger than 35 in good health and CMV-seropositive.

The J gene is TRBJ2-1, the V gene TRBV27; 9 nucleotides match TRBD1. The CDR3 has 14 amino acids. V lost 1 base and J lost 8; bases outside the gene matches: 3. From germline, CDR1 is MNHEY and CDR2 SMNVEV (reference sequence). This chain's CDR3 is CASSLWDRVDEQFF. CDR3 DNA: TGTGCCAGCAGTTTATGGGACAGGGTCGATGAGCAGTTCTTC.

This clone was seen only a few times. The rearrangement uses TRBV5-4 and TRBJ2-7; unclear D gene. The CDR3 covers 11 residues. Deletions cut 6 bases from V and 5 bases from J, with 9 bases between. In germline, CDR1 is SGHNT, CDR2 YYREEE (reference sequence). Here the CDR3 reads CASTASNEQYF. CDR3 nucleotides: TGTGCCAGCACCGCGAGTAACGAGCAGTACTTC.

The V and J genes are TRBV9 and TRBJ2-2, with 9 bases aligning to TRBD1. Germline assignment: CDR1 SGDLS and CDR2 YYNGEE. V was pared by 4 bases and J by 3 bases, with 7 bases of the junction left unmatched. The CDR3 loop spans 16 amino acids. The CDR3 DNA reads as TGTGCCAGCAGCCTAGGGACAGGGAGGGACACCGGGGAGCTGTTTTTT. Encoded protein: CASSLGTGRDTGELFF. Drawing the rest from reference TRBV9 and TRBJ2-2, the complete variable domain is DSGVTQTPKHLITATGQRVTLRCSPRSGDLSVYWYQQSLDQGLQFLIQYYNGEERAKGNILERFSAQQFPDLHSELNLSSLELGDSALYFCASSLGTGRDTGELFFGEGSRLTVL.

This clone occurred once. J is TRBJ2-3 and V is TRBV7-3; the match to TRBD2 covers 10 bases. In germline, CDR1 is SGHTA, CDR2 FQGTGA. Trimming at V came to 4 bases and at J to 10 bases, leaving 11 bases not matched to a gene. The CDR3 covers 15 residues. The DNA for the CDR3 is TGTGCCAGCAGCTCAGCAGCGGGGGGGCCGAGCGCGCAGTATTTT. As protein: CASSSAAGGPSAQYF.

This chain uses TRBV5-1 with TRBJ2-2; 8 positions match TRBD1. The germline CDR1 and CDR2 sequences are SGHRS and YFSETQ. This CDR3 is 14 amino acids long. The J segment lost 7 bases and the V segment lost 4 bases, leaving 6 bases of the junction unmatched. The CDR3 here is CASSDQGAGGELFF. The CDR3 nucleotides are TGCGCCAGCAGCGATCAGGGGGCCGGCGGGGAGCTGTTTTTT.

V and J are TRBV4-1 and TRBJ2-5; 7 bases are a match to TRBD1. The junction had 11 bases not matched to a gene; V was cut back by 5 bases and J by 2 bases. The CDR3 is 16 amino acids. The germline CDR1 and CDR2 sequences are MGHRA and YSYEKL. CDR3 nucleotide sequence: TGCGCCAGCAGCGCCTCTCCCGGGACAGAGCAAGAGACCCAGTACTTC. Translated: CASSASPGTEQETQYF.

Written as DNA, the CDR3 is TGTGCCAGCAGTCCTCTCGCGGGGGGGCCTAATGAGCAGTTCTTC. Translation: CASSPLAGGPNEQFF. The V gene is TRBV5-8, the J gene TRBJ2-1; 9 bases are a match to TRBD2. Per the germline V gene, CDR1 is SGHTS and CDR2 is YDEGEE. V trimming: 5 bases; J trimming: 7 bases; junction bases outside the gene matches: 10. The CDR3 loop spans 15 amino acids.

V is TRBV6-1 and J is TRBJ1-4; D is uncertain. With 2 bases removed from V and 7 bases from J, the gap between germline ends came to 8 bases. This CDR3 spans 13 amino acids. Germline assignment: CDR1 MNHNS and CDR2 SASEGT. CDR3: CASSENEVEKLFF. CDR3 nucleotide sequence: TGTGCCAGCAGTGAAAATGAGGTTGAAAAACTGTTTTTT.

This chain connects TRBV5-1 to TRBJ2-3; D possibly corresponds to TRBD1 (6 bases). V gave up 4 bases and J gave up 0 bases, with 15 bases separating them. The CDR3 length is 16 residues. In germline, CDR1 is SGHRS, CDR2 YFSETQ. Written as DNA, the CDR3 is TGCGCCAGCAGCCGTTGGACAGATGTTAGCACAGATACGCAGTATTTT. This encodes CASSRWTDVSTDTQYF.

The rearrangement uses TRBV25-1 and TRBJ1-1; 8 positions agree with TRBD1. The V segment lost 0 bases and the J segment 0 bases; nucleotides outside the gene matches: 3. Looked up from germline, CDR1 is MGHDK and CDR2 is SYGVNS. This CDR3 is built from 16 residues. The DNA of the CDR3 is TGTGCCAGCAGTGAATACAGGGGGCCTATGAACACTGAAGCTTTCTTT. This gives the protein CASSEYRGPMNTEAFF.

The V call is TRBV6-6, the J call TRBJ1-2; tentatively, D is TRBD1 (6 bases). Germline CDR1 reads MNHNY; CDR2 reads SVGAGI (reference sequence). CDR3 length: 16 amino acids. V was cut by 0 bases and J by 6 bases, with 17 bases left in between. The CDR3 region is CASSYSITGMMDGYTF. The DNA for the CDR3 is TGTGCCAGCAGTTACTCGATAACAGGGATGATGGATGGCTACACCTTC.

This chain joins TRBV9 and TRBJ2-2, with TRBD2 identical over 8 bases. Unmatched junction bases numbered 5, after V lost 7 bases and J lost 6 bases. CDR1 is SGDLS, CDR2 YYNGEE, per germline. CDR3 size: 13 residues. CDR3 amino acids: CASGAGVSGELFF. DNA for the CDR3: TGTGCCAGCGGAGCGGGGGTCTCCGGGGAGCTGTTTTTT.

The chain links TRBV7-2 to TRBJ1-1, with 7 positions matching TRBD1. This CDR3 spans 15 amino acids. Trimming took 5 bases from V and 1 from J; bases not matched to a gene: 7. Germline V gene sequence: CDR1 SGHTA, CDR2 FQGNSA. CDR3 sequence reads: CASSEPGQPNTEAFF. CDR3 in DNA: TGTGCCAGCAGCGAACCGGGACAGCCGAACACTGAAGCTTTCTTT. Supplemented by reference TRBV7-2 and TRBJ1-1, the full variable domain reads GAGVSQSPSNKVTEKGKDVELRCDPISGHTALYWYRQSLGQGLEFLIYFQGNSAPDKSGLPSDRFSAERTGGSVSTLTIQRTQQEDSAVYLCASSEPGQPNTEAFFGQGTRLTVV.

The chain joins TRBV29-1 to TRBJ1-4, with 7 bases fitting TRBD1. The germline V gene encodes CDR1 SQVTM and CDR2 ANQGSEA. This CDR3 has 17 amino acids. Losses at the gene ends were 0 bases for V and 11 bases for J; bases not matched to a gene: 18. In nucleotides, the CDR3 is TGCAGCGTTGAAGAGAAAGGTGGACAGGCCCTTGGGAGGAAACTGTTTTTT. Amino acid sequence: CSVEEKGGQALGRKLFF.

The rearrangement uses TRBV10-1 and TRBJ1-1, with D possibly being TRBD1 (6 bases). CDR1 WNHNN and CDR2 SYGVQD come from the germline V gene (reference sequence). The CDR3 totals 13 residues. The germline V and J ends were trimmed by 3 bases and 3 bases, with 8 bases remaining between them. CDR3 nucleotides: TGCGCCAGCAGTGACCCAGGGGACACTGAAGCTTTCTTT. Its translation is CASSDPGDTEAFF.

A single count supports this clone. The gene calls are TRBV9 and TRBJ2-3, with 7 bases fitting TRBD2. The length of the CDR3 is 14 residues. CDR1 and CDR2 (germline): SGDLS, YYNGEE. V was clipped by 3 bases and J by 7 bases; unmatched bases: 8. The CDR3 region is CASSAVRGVNTQYF. CDR3 bases: TGTGCCAGCAGCGCGGTTCGGGGGGTAAATACGCAGTATTTT.

This chain connects TRBV6-5 to TRBJ1-2, with 8 bases matching TRBD1. This CDR3 has 15 amino acids. Trimming removed 1 base from V and 6 bases from J; junction bases left unmatched: 7. Looked up from germline, CDR1 is MNHEY and CDR2 is SVGAGI. Here the CDR3 DNA reads TGTGCCAGCAGTTACTTCCTGGGACAGGCGAATGGCTACACCTTC. Translation: CASSYFLGQANGYTF.

The rearrangement uses TRBV9 and TRBJ2-5; 7 positions match TRBD2. In germline, CDR1 is SGDLS, CDR2 YYNGEE. The CDR3 is made up of 15 amino acids. The V and J ends lost 0 bases and 1 base, in that order; junction bases with no gene match: 3. The CDR3 protein is CASSVGSGGQETQYF. The CDR3 nucleotides are TGTGCCAGCAGCGTAGGATCGGGGGGCCAAGAGACCCAGTACTTC.

CDR3 residues: CASSEGQGAVYGYTF. CDR3 in DNA: TGTGCCAGTAGTGAGGGGCAGGGGGCCGTCTATGGCTACACCTTC. This chain uses TRBV19 with TRBJ1-2, with TRBD1 matching over 8 bases. The J segment lost 4 bases and the V segment lost 5 bases, leaving 9 bases of the junction unmatched. CDR1 is LNHDA, CDR2 SQIVND, per germline (reference sequence). The CDR3 extends over 15 amino acids.

V and J are TRBV18 and TRBJ1-5, with D unresolved. This CDR3 is built from 14 residues. Trimming took off 4 bases at V and 0 bases at J, with 7 bases between the two ends. Germline assignment: CDR1 KGHSH and CDR2 LQKENI. The CDR3 sequence: CASSREISNQPQHF. In nucleotides, the CDR3 is TGTGCCAGCTCACGAGAGATTAGCAATCAGCCCCAGCATTTT. The full variable domain, its missing parts supplied by reference TRBV18 and TRBJ1-5, is NAGVMQNPRHLVRRRGQEARLRCSPMKGHSHVYWYRQLPEEGLKFMVYLQKENIIDESGMPKERFSAEFPKEGPSILRIQQVVRGDSAAYFCASSREISNQPQHFGDGTRLSIL.

The V call is TRBV4-1, the J call TRBJ2-3, with D unresolved. The CDR3 length is 14 residues. With 1 base removed from V and 1 base from J, the gap between germline ends came to 6 bases. Germline CDR1 MGHRA, CDR2 YSYEKL. CDR3 protein: CASSQALGTDTQYF. The CDR3 DNA reads TGCGCCAGCAGCCAAGCACTTGGCACAGATACGCAGTATTTT.